This T cell receptor beta chain was observed in a study of T cell repertoires and leukemia-associated antigens (dated by TCRdb to between 2017 and 2020). Context from the whole study: Per sample, about 5.1 to 6.6 million read pairs and about 3 to 5.0 million effective reads were obtained, for approximately 16 million effective reads in total. The study aimed to identify which antigen a TCR Vbeta21 clone previously found in CML patients recognizes, using in vitro peptide stimulation of healthy T cells. Overall results and qualifications from the work: Antigen specificity and function of the expanded clones were not tested directly and required further investigation. The four groups showed no significant differences in numbers of Vbeta genes (around 55), Jbeta genes (approximately 15), VDJ rearrangements, or unique CDR3s.

Within its sample, this clonotype is medium-sized (0.01 to 0.1%). Its antigen is currently not known. Within one base of it there is no much larger clone, and no base qualities were kept. Total RNA was extracted from the cultured T cells using TRIzol reagent. 5' rapid amplification of cDNA ends (5'RACE) was the method used to amplify TCRbeta libraries from the RNA. Library concentration and integrity were checked with Qubit, an Agilent instrument, and quantitative PCR before sequencing. A commercial service provider sequenced the qualified libraries on Illumina HiSeq or MiSeq. As for the original processing: TCR sequences in each sample were identified using MiXCR version 1.8.2. For a clone to count as qualified, its CDR3 had to be longer than four amino acids, its nucleotide length had to be in-frame, and the clone could not contain a stop codon. A read containing the complete CDR3 structure was counted as an effective read. RT-PCR with 24 Vbeta primers, GeneScan spectratyping, and Sanger sequencing were used to validate expanded clones. TCRdb reprocessing: public reads trimmed at Q25 with fastp, clones called with MiXCR, in-frame beta chains kept. Every CDR3 protein is listed once, alongside the most common genes and DNA of its rows. V and J calls and clone size were set by TCRdb, not the authors. This sample gives 12,000 to 15,000 distinct CDR3 sequences in total; more than 30% of them show up just once. The top ten constitute about 10% of the sample.

The CDR3 measures 15 amino acids from cysteine to phenylalanine. The CDR3 DNA has 45 bases and is translated from base 1. V drops 1 base and J drops 8 bases, leaving 14 bases in between. CDR1 LGHNA and CDR2 YNFKEQ were looked up in the germline V gene. As a first step, CD3+ T cells were rested overnight at 2.5 million to 3 million cells/mL in RPMI 1640 lacking fetal bovine serum. MACS immunomagnetic beads were used according to the manufacturer's instructions to isolate CD3+ T cells from PBMCs. The sequence was obtained from a female donor in good health. Sequenced material: CD3+ T cells sorted from blood and cultured. The V and J genes are TRBV4-2 and TRBJ1-4; too little of a D gene remains to name it. The CDR3 protein: CASSQVPVVREKLFF. The DNA sequence reads TGTGCCAGCAGCCAAGTTCCCGTAGTCAGAGAAAAACTGTTTTTT.